This TCR beta chain is from a study of OX40 agonist ivuxolimab in advanced cancers. The CDR3 is 14 amino acids. Per the germline V gene, CDR1 is GTSNPN and CDR2 is SVGIG (reference sequence). V lost 4 bases and J 0 bases, leaving 12 bases between the germline ends. Overall study findings and caveats: Among T cells, CD8+ cells averaged more expanded clones than CD4+ cells.

This clone was counted a few times. Its specificity is not known. This table comes from immunoSEQ multiplex PCR, and its TCRdb copy is limited to in-frame clones, with some not included. Of about 84,000 clones detected, approximately 90% appear once; the ten largest clones hold approximately 0.19%. The clonotype comes from an adult with an advanced solid tumor such as melanoma, head and neck, liver or kidney cancer. The rearrangement uses TRBV30 and TRBJ1-1; TRBD1 might be the D (5 bases). The specimen comprised CD4+ or CD8+ T cells sorted from blood, sampled in a trial of the OX40 agonist ivuxolimab. The CDR3 reads CAWTQYRLNTEAFF. CDR3 nucleotide sequence: TGTGCCTGGACACAGTACAGGTTGAACACTGAAGCTTTCTTT.